A selection of T cell receptor beta chains follows, all from one sample in a study of metastatic and nonmetastatic thyroid tumors. TCRdb re-analyzed the PCR reads using MiXCR. The sample contains approximately 69,000 clones, more than 13% of which appear only once. Material for sequencing was blood. The receptors were gathered from a male donor with papillary thyroid cancer or a benign thyroid nodule (not recorded which). Some clones in this sample may be carry-over from other donors' samples. The CDR3 runs from the conserved cysteine through the conserved F or W. Fields, in order: J gene, V gene, clone size, D gene, CDR3 protein, CDR3 DNA. A D gene is named only where the DNA matches it firmly. Clone size appears in some rows only: once, few, many, or a class for an expanded clone.

>TRBJ2-6|TRBV11-2|many|TRBD1
CASSLETGEYTGANVLTF
TGTGCCAGCAGCTTAGAAACAGGGGAATACACTGGGGCCAACGTCCTGACTTTC
>TRBJ1-2|TRBV18|many|-
CASSPDRNYGYTF
TGTGCCAGCTCACCCGACAGGAACTATGGCTACACCTTC
>TRBJ2-1|TRBV7-2|-|TRBD1
CASSLAHGTGEQFF
TGTGCCAGCAGCTTAGCGCATGGGACAGGGGAGCAGTTCTTC
>TRBJ2-1|TRBV11-1|few|TRBD2
CASSYGGAGEYNEQFF
TGTGCCAGCAGCTACGGGGGTGCGGGAGAGTACAATGAGCAGTTCTTC
>TRBJ2-3|TRBV5-4|many|TRBD2
CASSLAMGLAGRDTQYF
TGTGCCAGCAGCTTGGCCATGGGACTAGCGGGCCGAGATACGCAGTATTTT
>TRBJ1-5|TRBV6-2/TRBV6-3|-|-
CASSYSRSNQPQHF
TGTGCCAGCAGTTACTCTCGGAGCAATCAGCCCCAGCATTTT
>TRBJ2-1|TRBV6-1|many|-
CASTYGGGPRDNEQFF
TGTGCCAGCACCTACGGGGGCGGGCCCCGGGACAATGAGCAGTTCTTC
>TRBJ2-1|TRBV6-4|many|-
CASSEQPSSYNEQFF
TGTGCCAGCAGTGAACAGCCATCGTCCTACAATGAGCAGTTCTTC
>TRBJ2-2|TRBV5-5|many|-
CASSYLRQSTGELFF
TGTGCCAGCAGCTATCTGAGACAGTCCACCGGGGAGCTGTTTTTT
>TRBJ1-6|TRBV6-2/TRBV6-3|few|-
CASSSSTWGVNSPLHF
TGTGCCAGCAGCTCCTCGACATGGGGCGTAAATTCACCCCTCCACTTT
>TRBJ1-2|TRBV20-1|-|-
CSARYLLAPQVYGYTF
TGCAGTGCTAGATATCTCTTGGCACCCCAGGTCTATGGCTACACCTTC
>TRBJ2-3|TRBV30|many|-
CAWSVGAGDTQYF
TGTGCCTGGAGTGTAGGCGCGGGAGATACGCAGTATTTT
>TRBJ2-1|TRBV7-9|many|-
CASSEYQGSYNEQFF
TGTGCCAGCAGCGAGTACCAGGGGTCCTACAATGAGCAGTTCTTC
>TRBJ1-6|TRBV6-1|few|-
CASSEYNSPLHF
TGTGCCAGCAGTGAATATAATTCACCCCTCCACTTT
>TRBJ1-1|TRBV6-5|many|-
CASSYSAGMNTEAFF
TGTGCCAGCAGTTACTCCGCAGGCATGAACACTGAAGCTTTCTTT
>TRBJ2-6|TRBV24-1|many|TRBD1
CATSVTTTRGRGANVLTF
TGTGCCACCAGTGTAACAACTACCAGGGGGCGTGGGGCCAACGTCCTGACTTTC
>TRBJ2-1|TRBV20-1|many|TRBD1
CSASGQGALTTNNEQFF
TGCAGTGCTAGTGGACAGGGGGCCCTAACGACCAACAATGAGCAGTTCTTC
>TRBJ2-6|TRBV19|-|-
CASSKSGTSGANVLTF
TGTGCCAGTAGTAAGTCAGGGACCTCTGGGGCCAACGTCCTGACCTTC
>TRBJ2-5|TRBV5-6|many|TRBD2
CASSSPSGRSGQETQYF
TGTGCCAGCAGCTCACCTAGCGGGAGATCGGGGCAAGAGACCCAGTACTTC
>TRBJ1-3|TRBV9|many|-
CASRGNSGNTIYF
TGTGCCAGCAGAGGCAACTCTGGAAACACCATATATTTT
>TRBJ2-3|TRBV5-1|many|TRBD2
CASSVAGQVVDTQYF
TGCGCCAGCAGCGTAGCGGGACAAGTGGTAGATACGCAGTATTTT
>TRBJ1-5|TRBV6-5|many|-
CASSYSGYNQPQHF
TGTGCCAGCAGTTACTCGGGCTACAATCAGCCCCAGCATTTT
>TRBJ2-7|TRBV25-1|many|-
CASEGGNSYEQYF
TGTGCCAGCGAGGGGGGGAACTCCTACGAGCAGTACTTC
>TRBJ2-7|TRBV12-3/TRBV12-4|few|TRBD1
CASKWDRVIEQYF
TGTGCCAGCAAGTGGGACAGGGTTATCGAGCAGTACTTC
>TRBJ1-1|TRBV20-1|many|TRBD1
CSARSGTGETEAFF
TGCAGTGCTAGATCAGGGACAGGGGAGACTGAAGCTTTCTTT
>TRBJ1-2|TRBV14|once|-
CASSQDWGSFNYGYTF
TGTGCCAGCAGCCAAGATTGGGGTTCTTTTAACTATGGCTACACCTTC
>TRBJ2-7|TRBV20-1|-|-
CSARGGLEAYEQYF
TGCAGTGCTAGGGGGGGACTGGAGGCCTACGAGCAGTACTTC
>TRBJ2-5|TRBV18|many|TRBD2
CASSLNPAGTQETQYF
TGTGCCAGCTCACTTAACCCAGCGGGGACCCAAGAGACCCAGTACTTC
>TRBJ2-1|TRBV6-2/TRBV6-3|few|TRBD1
CASSRRDRVYNEQFF
TGTGCCAGCAGTCGCCGGGACAGGGTTTACAATGAGCAGTTCTTC
>TRBJ2-4|TRBV28|many|TRBD2
CATQVPSGENIQYF
TGTGCCACCCAAGTCCCCAGCGGGGAAAACATTCAGTACTTC